The clone carrying this TCR beta chain has a handful of counts. The antigen is undetermined. Losses at the gene ends were 4 bases for V and 1 base for J; bases not matched to a gene: 10. CDR1 is LGHNA, CDR2 YNFKEQ, per germline. CDR3 length: 16 amino acids. Reverse transcription of extracted RNA yielded cDNA, which provided the sequencing template. Data came from immunoSEQ multiplex PCR; TCRdb stores just in-frame clones and leaves some out. The data show around 200,000 clones, around 58% seen once. This entry is derived from a study of CD8+ T cells in alopecia areata. The treatment here: oral pan-JAK inhibitor, 5-10 mg twice daily. Study observations and caveats: In lesional scalp, particularly from alopecia totalis/universalis, clonality was higher than in normal scalp.

The origin of this receptor is a human donor with alopecia areata. The source was CD8+ T cells sorted from blood, collected at week 24, from a patient treated with tofacitinib. The chain couples TRBV4-2 to TRBJ2-7; TRBD2 agrees at 7 bases. The CDR3 DNA reads as TGTGCCAGCAGCCGATATAGCGCCGGGGGGTCCTACGAGCAGTACTTC. As protein: CASSRYSAGGSYEQYF.